These 14 T cell receptor beta chains originate from one sample sequenced in a study of cytomegalovirus exposure and HLA in healthy donors. The study ran its PCR with 60 Vbeta and 13 Jbeta primers. Repertoires were generated with immunoSEQ multiplex PCR, while TCRdb's copy carries only in-frame clones and drops some. The repertoire holds approximately 150,000 clones, with around three quarters as singletons. The sample consisted of PBMCs. The receptors originated from a man aged 35-49 years in good health and CMV-seropositive.

The V gene is TRBV13, the J gene TRBJ2-1; TRBD2 agrees at 11 bases. Losses at the gene ends were 5 bases for V and 9 bases for J; bases not matched to a gene: 9. Germline values: CDR1 PRHDT, CDR2 FYEKMQ (reference sequence). The CDR3 totals 15 residues. CDR3 nucleotides: TGTGCCAGCAGCGTACTACTAGCGGGAGCCCGTGAGCAGTTCTTC. This sequence encodes CASSVLLAGAREQFF.

The rearrangement uses TRBV11-2 and TRBJ2-1, with D perhaps TRBD1 (6 bases). The CDR3 has 16 residues. Germline V gene sequence: CDR1 SGHAT, CDR2 FQNNGV. Trimming took 4 bases from V and 5 from J, leaving 18 bases between them. CDR3 nucleotide sequence: TGTGCCAGCAGCTCCATGGCAGGGGTAATCAACAATGAGCAGTTCTTC. Its translation is CASSSMAGVINNEQFF. Variable domain in full (rest from reference TRBV11-2 and TRBJ2-1): EAGVAQSPRYKIIEKRQSVAFWCNPISGHATLYWYQQILGQGPKLLIQFQNNGVVDDSQLPKDRFSAERLKGVDSTLKIQPAKLEDSAVYLCASSSMAGVINNEQFFGPGTRLTVL.

V and J are TRBV5-4 and TRBJ2-1; D might be TRBD2 (6 bases). The CDR3 has 16 residues. The germline V and J ends were trimmed by 5 bases and 10 bases, with 25 bases remaining between them. Germline CDR1 is SGHNT and CDR2 is YYREEE (reference sequence). CDR3 region: CASRLDGTGRVGEQFF. The DNA for the CDR3 is TGTGCCAGCAGACTAGACGGGACTGGCCGCGTAGGGGAGCAGTTCTTC.

A single count supports this clone. The chain carries TRBV4-2 and TRBJ1-1, with D possibly TRBD1 on 5 matching bases. The CDR3 is 16 amino acids. CDR1 is LGHNA, CDR2 YNFKEQ, per germline. The germline V and J ends were trimmed by 4 bases and 3 bases, with 18 bases remaining between them. CDR3 amino acids: CASSPERGAGDTEAFF. The CDR3 coding sequence is TGTGCCAGCAGCCCAGAAAGGGGCGCGGGGGACACTGAAGCTTTCTTT.

The table lists this clone with a few counts. The V and J genes are TRBV2 and TRBJ2-3, with 7 bases lining up with TRBD2. The trim removed 0 bases at V and 2 bases at J, leaving 5 bases unmatched. The length of the CDR3 is 16 residues. Per germline, CDR1 SNHLY and CDR2 FYNNEI. The CDR3 region is CASSEASGTNTDTQYF. In nucleotides, the CDR3 is TGTGCCAGCAGTGAAGCTTCCGGGACTAACACAGATACGCAGTATTTT. The whole variable domain, remainder taken from reference TRBV2 and TRBJ2-3, is EPEVTQTPSHQVTQMGQEVILRCVPISNHLYFYWYRQILGQKVEFLVSFYNNEISEKSEIFDDQFSVERPDGSNFTLKIRSTKLEDSAMYFCASSEASGTNTDTQYFGPGTRLTVL.

The V call is TRBV4-3, the J call TRBJ2-5, with a possible D match to TRBD1 (5 bases). Germline lookup yields CDR1 LGHNA and CDR2 YSLEER. The CDR3 is made up of 13 amino acids. Trimming pared 3 bases from V and 2 bases from J, leaving 7 bases between. DNA of the CDR3: TGCGCCAGCAGCCAGGGGCGGCAAGAGACCCAGTACTTC. This translates into CASSQGRQETQYF.

The V call is TRBV6-1, the J call TRBJ2-2; weak D call: TRBD2 (6 bases). CDR3 length: 15 residues. The germline V gene has CDR1 MNHNS and CDR2 SASEGT. V was cut by 5 bases and J by 3 bases, with 13 bases left in between. As DNA, the CDR3 is TGTGCCAGCAGTCGCGGAGGGGCGGACACCGGGGAGCTGTTTTTT. Encoded protein: CASSRGGADTGELFF.

As DNA, the CDR3 is TGTGCCAGCAGCAAAGCTCGGCTAGCGGGGGGGGTCTACAATGAGCAGTTCTTC. Translation gives CASSKARLAGGVYNEQFF. V and J are TRBV21-1 and TRBJ2-1; the D call in the table, TRBD2, was not verified against the DNA. TRBV21-1 is a pseudogene locus. The CDR3 runs 18 residues.

About this clone: Other DNA sequences in the sample encode the same CDR3. The V and J genes are TRBV15 and TRBJ2-7; 8 bases match TRBD1. The CDR3 runs to 16 residues. Germline CDR1 reads LNHNV; CDR2 reads YYDKDF (reference sequence). V was clipped by 0 bases and J by 2 bases; unmatched bases: 6. CDR3: CATSRDRGQGAYEQYF. Written as DNA, the CDR3 is TGTGCCACCAGCAGAGATCGCGGACAGGGCGCCTACGAGCAGTACTTC.

V is TRBV7-9 and J is TRBJ2-4; D remains unclear. Trimming shortened V by 5 bases and J by 1 base, and 21 bases separated the two germline ends. The CDR3 runs 18 residues. CDR1 is SEHNR, CDR2 FQNEAQ, per germline (reference sequence). In DNA, the CDR3 is TGTGCCAGCAGCCCAACCTTCGACTCGTCACCGGCCAAAAACATTCAGTACTTC. Translation: CASSPTFDSSPAKNIQYF.

V gene TRBV4-2 combines with J gene TRBJ2-1, with D maybe TRBD1 (7 bases). V was clipped by 1 base and J by 7 bases, with 23 bases between them. The germline V gene has CDR1 LGHNA and CDR2 YNFKEQ. The CDR3 extends over 18 amino acids. The CDR3 sequence is CASSQAFGGTVRPNEQFF. The CDR3 DNA reads as TGTGCCAGCAGCCAAGCCTTCGGAGGGACAGTGCGGCCGAATGAGCAGTTCTTC.

The rearrangement links TRBV11-2 to TRBJ1-4, with TRBD1 identical over 8 bases. Trimming took 6 bases from V and 8 from J; bases not matched to a gene: 8. CDR3 length equals 14 residues. Germline V gene lookup returns CDR1 SGHAT and CDR2 FQNNGV. CDR3 in amino acids: CASSLDRASEKLFF. The CDR3 DNA sequence: TGTGCCAGCAGTTTGGACAGGGCTTCCGAAAAACTGTTTTTT.

The genes are TRBV15 and TRBJ1-5, with D tentatively TRBD1 (6 bases). Germline CDR1 and CDR2: LNHNV and YYDKDF (reference sequence). The V gene lost 0 bases and the J gene lost 7 bases, with 10 bases spanning the gap. The CDR3 is 14 amino acids. CDR3 nucleotide sequence: TGTGCCACCAGCAGAGATACAGGGCAACAGCCCCAGCATTTT. It codes for CATSRDTGQQPQHF.

Written as DNA, the CDR3 is TGCGCCAGCAGCATCGGACAGAGAACCGGGGAGCTGTTTTTT. Protein: CASSIGQRTGELFF. The V gene is TRBV5-1, the J gene TRBJ2-2; TRBD1 is a possible D gene (6 bases). CDR3 length: 14 residues. With 4 bases removed from V and 5 bases from J, the gap between germline ends came to 12 bases. Germline CDR1 SGHRS, CDR2 YFSETQ.